This T cell receptor (beta chain) was recovered during a study of early T cells in non-severe SARS-CoV-2 infection. Study-wide points: Private and CD4 specificities were missed by VDJdb matching, which favored anti-spike CD8 responses.

Attachment of unique molecular identifiers was made to individual cDNA molecules. TCRdb called the 5' RACE reads again in MiXCR, with one record for every CDR3 protein. The sample lists about 87,000 distinct CDR3 sequences, around 15% occurring once. This clonotype was seen more than once but under ten times. Its antigen is as yet unknown. Deletions cut 1 base from V and 3 bases from J, with 6 bases between. CDR3 size: 14 residues. Input material: whole blood. The V call is TRBV12-3 or TRBV12-4, the J call TRBJ2-2, with D uncertain. This clonotype originated in an adult who was a healthcare worker with PCR-confirmed SARS-CoV-2 infection or an uninfected control (not recorded which). The CDR3 DNA sequence: TGTGCCAGCAGTTTAGGGGGATACACCGGGGAGCTGTTTTTT. Translated, it gives CASSLGGYTGELFF.